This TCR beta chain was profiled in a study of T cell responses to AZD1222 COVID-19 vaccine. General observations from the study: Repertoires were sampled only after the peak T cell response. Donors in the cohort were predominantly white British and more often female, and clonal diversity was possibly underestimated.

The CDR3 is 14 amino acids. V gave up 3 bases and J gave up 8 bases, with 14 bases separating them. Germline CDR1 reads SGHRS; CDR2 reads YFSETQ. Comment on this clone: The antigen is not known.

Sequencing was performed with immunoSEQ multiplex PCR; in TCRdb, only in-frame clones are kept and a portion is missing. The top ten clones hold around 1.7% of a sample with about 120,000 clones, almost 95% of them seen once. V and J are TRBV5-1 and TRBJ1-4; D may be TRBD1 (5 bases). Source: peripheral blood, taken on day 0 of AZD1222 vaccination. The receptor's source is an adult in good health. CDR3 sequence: CASSWWGSGEKLFF. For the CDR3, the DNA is TGCGCCAGCAGCTGGTGGGGGTCTGGAGAAAAACTGTTTTTT.